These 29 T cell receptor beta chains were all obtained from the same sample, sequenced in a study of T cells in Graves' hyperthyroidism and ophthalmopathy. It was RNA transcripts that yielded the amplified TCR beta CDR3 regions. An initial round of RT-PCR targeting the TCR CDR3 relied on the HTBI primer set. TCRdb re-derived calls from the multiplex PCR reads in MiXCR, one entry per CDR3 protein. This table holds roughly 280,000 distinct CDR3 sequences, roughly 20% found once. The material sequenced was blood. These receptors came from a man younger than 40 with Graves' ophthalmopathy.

The CDR3 DNA is TGTGCCAGCACCACGGAGGGGGAGCAGTTCTTC. Protein product: CASTTEGEQFF. The chain links TRBV12-3 or TRBV12-4 to TRBJ2-1, with D possibly matching TRBD2 (6 bases). CDR3 length: 11 residues. V was pared by 7 bases and J by 10 bases, with 11 bases between.

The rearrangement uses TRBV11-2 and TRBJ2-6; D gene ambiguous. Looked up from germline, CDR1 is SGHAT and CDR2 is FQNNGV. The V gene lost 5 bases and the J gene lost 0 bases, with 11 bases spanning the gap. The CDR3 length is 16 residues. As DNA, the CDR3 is TGTGCCAGCAGCCCAACAAGGCCCTCTGGGGCCAACGTCCTGACTTTC. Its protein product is CASSPTRPSGANVLTF.

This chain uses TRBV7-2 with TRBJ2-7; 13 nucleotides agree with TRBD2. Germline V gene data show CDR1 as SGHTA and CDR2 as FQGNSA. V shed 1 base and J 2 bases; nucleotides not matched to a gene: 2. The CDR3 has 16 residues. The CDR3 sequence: CASSLGGTSGAYEQYF. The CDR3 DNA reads TGTGCCAGCAGCTTAGGCGGGACTAGCGGGGCCTACGAGCAGTACTTC.

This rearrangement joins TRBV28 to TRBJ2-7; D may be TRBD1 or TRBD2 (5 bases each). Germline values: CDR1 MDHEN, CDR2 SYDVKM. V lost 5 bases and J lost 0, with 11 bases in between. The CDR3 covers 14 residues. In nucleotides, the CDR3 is TGTGCCAGCAGTAGACCCGGGACCTCCTACGAGCAGTACTTC. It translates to CASSRPGTSYEQYF.

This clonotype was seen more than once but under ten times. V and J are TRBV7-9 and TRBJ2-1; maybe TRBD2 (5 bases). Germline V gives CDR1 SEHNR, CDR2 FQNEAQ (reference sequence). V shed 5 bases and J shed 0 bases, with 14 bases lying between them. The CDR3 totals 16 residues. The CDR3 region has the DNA TGTGCCAGCAGCCTACTAGAGCTATACTCCTACAATGAGCAGTTCTTC. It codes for CASSLLELYSYNEQFF.

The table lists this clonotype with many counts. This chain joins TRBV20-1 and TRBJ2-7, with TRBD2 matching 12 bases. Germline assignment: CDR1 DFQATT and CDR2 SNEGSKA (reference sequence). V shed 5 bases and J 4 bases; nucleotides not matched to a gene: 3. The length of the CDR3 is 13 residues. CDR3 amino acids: CSALAGGPYEQYF. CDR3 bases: TGCAGTGCTCTAGCGGGAGGGCCTTACGAGCAGTACTTC.

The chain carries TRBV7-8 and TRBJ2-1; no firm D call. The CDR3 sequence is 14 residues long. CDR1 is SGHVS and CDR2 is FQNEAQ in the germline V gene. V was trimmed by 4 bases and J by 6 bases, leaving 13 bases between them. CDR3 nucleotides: TGTGCCAGCAGCTATAACCCGTCGCCCAATGAGCAGTTCTTC. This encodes CASSYNPSPNEQFF.

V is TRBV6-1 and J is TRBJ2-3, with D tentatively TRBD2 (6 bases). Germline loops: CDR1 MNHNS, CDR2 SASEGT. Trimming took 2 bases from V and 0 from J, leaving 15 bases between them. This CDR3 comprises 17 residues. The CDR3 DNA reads TGTGCCAGCAGTGAAATCGGACTAACTAAAAGCACAGATACGCAGTATTTT. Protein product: CASSEIGLTKSTDTQYF.

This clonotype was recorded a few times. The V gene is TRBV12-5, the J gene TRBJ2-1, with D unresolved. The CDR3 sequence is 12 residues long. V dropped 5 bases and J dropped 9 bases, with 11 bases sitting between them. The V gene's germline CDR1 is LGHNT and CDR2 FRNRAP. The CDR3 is CASGLGLGEQFF. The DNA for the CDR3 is TGTGCTAGTGGTCTGGGGTTGGGTGAGCAGTTCTTC.

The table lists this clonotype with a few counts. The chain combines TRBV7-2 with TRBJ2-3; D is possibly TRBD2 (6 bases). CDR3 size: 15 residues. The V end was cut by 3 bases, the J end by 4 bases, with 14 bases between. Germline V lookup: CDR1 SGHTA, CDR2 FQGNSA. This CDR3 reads CASSFRLGGADTQYF. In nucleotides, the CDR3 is TGTGCCAGCAGCTTTAGACTAGGAGGTGCAGATACGCAGTATTTT.

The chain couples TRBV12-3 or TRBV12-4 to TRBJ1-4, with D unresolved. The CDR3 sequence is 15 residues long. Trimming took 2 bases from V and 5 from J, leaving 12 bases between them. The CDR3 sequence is CASSLFGQANEKLFF. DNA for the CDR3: TGTGCCAGCAGTTTATTCGGGCAGGCGAATGAAAAACTGTTTTTT.

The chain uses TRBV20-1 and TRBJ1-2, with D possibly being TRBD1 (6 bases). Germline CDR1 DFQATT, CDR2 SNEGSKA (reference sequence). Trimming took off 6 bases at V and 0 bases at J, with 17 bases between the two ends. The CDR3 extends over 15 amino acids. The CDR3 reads CSARGSDSPNYGYTF. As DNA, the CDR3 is TGCAGTGCCCGGGGATCGGACAGCCCTAACTATGGCTACACCTTC.

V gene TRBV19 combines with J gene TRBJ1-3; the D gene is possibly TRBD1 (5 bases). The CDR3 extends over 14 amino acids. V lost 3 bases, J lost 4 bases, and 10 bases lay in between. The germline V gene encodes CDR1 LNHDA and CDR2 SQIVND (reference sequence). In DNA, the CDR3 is TGTGCCAGTAGTATTTCGGGGGAAGGAAACACCATATATTTT. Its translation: CASSISGEGNTIYF.

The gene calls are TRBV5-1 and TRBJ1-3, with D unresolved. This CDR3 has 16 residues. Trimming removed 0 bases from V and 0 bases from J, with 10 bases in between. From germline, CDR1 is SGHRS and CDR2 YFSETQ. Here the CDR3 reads CASSLEQRISGNTIYF. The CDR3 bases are TGCGCCAGCAGCTTGGAGCAGCGTATCTCTGGAAACACCATATATTTT.

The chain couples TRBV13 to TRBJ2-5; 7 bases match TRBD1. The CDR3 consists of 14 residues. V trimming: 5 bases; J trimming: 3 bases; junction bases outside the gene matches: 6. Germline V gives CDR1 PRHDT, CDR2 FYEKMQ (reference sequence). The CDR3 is CASSPRDSKETQYF. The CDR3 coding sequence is TGTGCCAGCAGCCCCCGGGACAGCAAAGAGACCCAGTACTTC.

CDR3 DNA: TGTGCCAGCAGCCCAAGTTGGGACGCCGGGGCTTTCTTT. This sequence encodes CASSPSWDAGAFF. The chain combines TRBV14 with TRBJ1-1; D perhaps matches TRBD1 (5 bases). V lost 4 bases and J lost 11, with 17 bases in between. Per germline, CDR1 SGHDN and CDR2 FVKESK. The CDR3 is 13 residues long. Drawing the rest from reference TRBV14 and TRBJ1-1, the complete variable domain is EAGVTQFPSHSVIEKGQTVTLRCDPISGHDNLYWYRRVMGKEIKFLLHFVKESKQDESGMPNNRFLAERTGGTYSTLKVQPAELEDSGVYFCASSPSWDAGAFFGQGTRLTVV.

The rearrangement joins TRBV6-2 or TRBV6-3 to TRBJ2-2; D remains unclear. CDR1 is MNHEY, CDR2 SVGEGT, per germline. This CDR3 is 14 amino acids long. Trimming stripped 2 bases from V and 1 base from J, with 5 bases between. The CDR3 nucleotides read TGTGCCAGCAGTTACGAGAGGAACACCGGGGAGCTGTTTTTT. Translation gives CASSYERNTGELFF.

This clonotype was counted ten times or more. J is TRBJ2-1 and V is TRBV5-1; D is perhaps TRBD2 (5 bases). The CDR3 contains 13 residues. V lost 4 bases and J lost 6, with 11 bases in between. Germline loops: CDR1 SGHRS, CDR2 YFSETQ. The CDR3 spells CASSEGPANEQFF. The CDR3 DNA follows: TGCGCCAGCAGCGAGGGCCCGGCCAATGAGCAGTTCTTC.

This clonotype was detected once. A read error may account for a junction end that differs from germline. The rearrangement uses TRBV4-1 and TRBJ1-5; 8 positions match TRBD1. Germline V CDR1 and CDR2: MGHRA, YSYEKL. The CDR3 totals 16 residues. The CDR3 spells CASSQVGTGNNQPQHF. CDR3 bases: TGTGCCAGCAGCCAAGTCGGGACAGGCAACAATCAGCCCCAGCATTTT.

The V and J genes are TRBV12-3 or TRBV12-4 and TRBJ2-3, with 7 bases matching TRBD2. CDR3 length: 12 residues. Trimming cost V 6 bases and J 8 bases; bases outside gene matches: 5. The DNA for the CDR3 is TGTGCCAGCAGGAGGGACTACCTTACGCAGTATTTT. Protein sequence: CASRRDYLTQYF.

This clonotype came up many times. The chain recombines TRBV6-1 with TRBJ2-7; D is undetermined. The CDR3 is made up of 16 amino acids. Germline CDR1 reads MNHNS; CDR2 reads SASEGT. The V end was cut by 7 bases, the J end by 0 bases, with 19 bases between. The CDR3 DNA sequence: TGTGCCAGCAAGGGAAGGTTCATCGAGAGCTCCTACGAGCAGTACTTC. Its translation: CASKGRFIESSYEQYF.

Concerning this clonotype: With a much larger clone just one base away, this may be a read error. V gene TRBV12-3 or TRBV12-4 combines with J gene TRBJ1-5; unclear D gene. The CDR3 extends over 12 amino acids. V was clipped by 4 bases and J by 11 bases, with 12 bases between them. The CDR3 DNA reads TGTGCCAGCAGTTCCCGGGCCCTTGCCCAGCATTTT. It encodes CASSSRALAQHF.

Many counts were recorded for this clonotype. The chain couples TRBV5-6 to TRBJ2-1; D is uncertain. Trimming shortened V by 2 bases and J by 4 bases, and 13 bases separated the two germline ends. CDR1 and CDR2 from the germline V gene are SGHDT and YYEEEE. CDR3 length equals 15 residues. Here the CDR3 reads CASSFLRSSYNEQFF. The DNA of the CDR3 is TGTGCCAGCAGCTTCCTACGGAGTTCGTACAATGAGCAGTTCTTC.

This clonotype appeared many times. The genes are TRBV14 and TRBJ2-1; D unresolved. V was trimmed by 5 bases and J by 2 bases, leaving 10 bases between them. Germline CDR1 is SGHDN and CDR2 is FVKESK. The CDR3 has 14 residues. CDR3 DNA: TGTGCCAGCAGCTCCGAAGGCACCTACAATGAGCAGTTCTTC. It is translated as CASSSEGTYNEQFF.

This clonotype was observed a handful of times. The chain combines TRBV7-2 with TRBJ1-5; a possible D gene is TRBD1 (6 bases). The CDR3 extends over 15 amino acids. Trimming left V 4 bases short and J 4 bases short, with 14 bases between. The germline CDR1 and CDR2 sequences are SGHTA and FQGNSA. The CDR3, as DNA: TGTGCCAGCAGCTCCGGACAGCTAGGGAATCAGCCCCAGCATTTT. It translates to CASSSGQLGNQPQHF.

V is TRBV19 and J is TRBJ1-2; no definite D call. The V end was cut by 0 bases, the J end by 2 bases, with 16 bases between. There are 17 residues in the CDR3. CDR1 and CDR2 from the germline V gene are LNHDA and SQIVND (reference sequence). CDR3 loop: CASSIDMRRPLNYGYTF. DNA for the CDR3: TGTGCCAGTAGTATAGATATGCGCAGACCCCTAAACTATGGCTACACCTTC.

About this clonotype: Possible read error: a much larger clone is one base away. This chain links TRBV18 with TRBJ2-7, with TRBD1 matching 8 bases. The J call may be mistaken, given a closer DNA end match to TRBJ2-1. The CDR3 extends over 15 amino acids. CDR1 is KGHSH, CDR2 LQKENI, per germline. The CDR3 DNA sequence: TGTGCCAGCTCACCAACAGGGGGACTGCCCTACGAGCAGTTCTTC. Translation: CASSPTGGLPYEQFF.

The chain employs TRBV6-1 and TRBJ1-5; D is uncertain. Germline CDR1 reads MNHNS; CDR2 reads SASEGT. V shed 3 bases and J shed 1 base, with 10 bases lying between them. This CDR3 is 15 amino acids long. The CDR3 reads CASSDWVGSNQPQHF. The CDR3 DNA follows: TGTGCCAGCAGTGACTGGGTCGGGAGCAATCAGCCCCAGCATTTT.

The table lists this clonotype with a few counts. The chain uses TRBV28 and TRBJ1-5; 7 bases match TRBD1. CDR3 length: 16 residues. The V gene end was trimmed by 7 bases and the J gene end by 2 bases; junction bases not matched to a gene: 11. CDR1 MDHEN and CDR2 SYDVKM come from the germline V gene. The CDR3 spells CASISTTGPGNQPQHF. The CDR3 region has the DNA TGTGCCAGCATCTCCACGACAGGGCCCGGCAATCAGCCCCAGCATTTT. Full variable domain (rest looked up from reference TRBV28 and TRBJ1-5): DVKVTQSSRYLVKRTGEKVFLECVQDMDHENMFWYRQDPGLGLRLIYFSYDVKMKEKGDIPEGYSVSREKKERFSLILESASTNQTSMYLCASISTTGPGNQPQHFGDGTRLSIL.